These 28 T cell receptor beta chains originate from one sample sequenced in a study of cytomegalovirus exposure and HLA in healthy donors. A multiplex PCR was run with 60 Vbeta primers and 13 Jbeta primers. Sequenced by immunoSEQ multiplex PCR; TCRdb stores in-frame clones only, minus some. Of approximately 100,000 clones detected, roughly 9.1% appear once; the ten largest clones hold approximately 6%. Sequenced: PBMCs. These receptors originate from a man aged 35 to 55 in good health and CMV-seropositive.

This clone was seen a handful of times. V is TRBV4-1 and J is TRBJ2-3; D is unresolved. Looked up from germline, CDR1 is MGHRA and CDR2 is YSYEKL. Deletions cut 2 bases from V and 0 bases from J, with 9 bases between. The CDR3 is 15 residues long. CDR3 coding DNA: TGCGCCAGCAGCCAACCCGAGACAAGCACAGATACGCAGTATTTT. Its translation is CASSQPETSTDTQYF.

In its sample, this clone was seen a few times. CDR3 sequence reads: CASSQEQQKAFF. In DNA, the CDR3 is TGTGCCAGCAGCCAAGAACAACAGAAAGCTTTCTTT. The V gene is TRBV4-2, the J gene TRBJ1-1; D remains ambiguous. This CDR3 contains 12 residues. With 0 bases removed from V and 9 bases from J, the gap between germline ends came to 8 bases. Germline V gene sequence: CDR1 LGHNA, CDR2 YNFKEQ.

V and J are TRBV7-2 and TRBJ2-7; 12 bases map to TRBD2. Germline-derived CDR1 and CDR2 are SGHTA and FQGNSA. The CDR3 loop spans 19 amino acids. The V segment lost 0 bases and the J segment 4 bases; nucleotides outside the gene matches: 13. CDR3 sequence reads: CASSLAHRRTSGNVYEQYF. CDR3 DNA sequence: TGTGCCAGCAGCTTAGCCCACCGGAGGACTAGCGGGAATGTTTACGAGCAGTACTTC.

This clone was seen a handful of times. The chain combines TRBV19 with TRBJ1-5; 8 bases are a match to TRBD1. CDR3 length: 14 residues. J lost 5 bases, V lost 7 bases, and 7 bases had no gene match. The germline CDR1 and CDR2 sequences are LNHDA and SQIVND (reference sequence). DNA for the CDR3: TGTGCCAGTAACACCGGGACAGGCGATCAGCCCCAGCATTTT. It codes for CASNTGTGDQPQHF.

This clone was detected a few times. V usage is TRBV6-6 and J usage is TRBJ2-1, with 7 positions matching TRBD1. Germline CDR1 is MNHNY and CDR2 is SVGAGI (reference sequence). J gave up 12 bases and V 6 bases, and 5 bases lay outside the gene matches. CDR3 length: 11 amino acids. Written as DNA, the CDR3 is TGTGCCAGCAGCCCCCGACAGGGGCAGTTCTTC. This gives the protein CASSPRQGQFF.

There are a few counts of this clone. The rearrangement uses TRBV29-1 and TRBJ1-3; weak D call: TRBD1 (6 bases). This CDR3 is built from 15 residues. V lost 4 bases and J lost 0, with 13 bases in between. Germline V gene lookup returns CDR1 SQVTM and CDR2 ANQGSEA. DNA for the CDR3: TGCAGCGTTGGGGCAGGGGCGAGCTCTGGAAACACCATATATTTT. This encodes CSVGAGASSGNTIYF. Filled out from reference TRBV29-1 and TRBJ1-3, the complete variable domain reads SAVISQKPSRDICQRGTSLTIQCQVDSQVTMMFWYRQQPGQSLTLIATANQGSEATYESGFVIDKFPISRPNLTFSTLTVSNMSPEDSSIYLCSVGAGASSGNTIYFGEGSWLTVV.

This clone has more than one count but fewer than ten. The chain uses TRBV7-3 and TRBJ2-5; 14 bases map to TRBD2. The length of the CDR3 is 15 residues. Germline values: CDR1 SGHTA, CDR2 FQGTGA. J was trimmed by 5 bases and V by 4 bases; bases with no gene match: 3. The DNA of the CDR3 is TGTGCCAGCAGCTCGGGGACTAGCGGGAGCGAGACCCAGTACTTC. Encoded protein: CASSSGTSGSETQYF.

Worth noting for this clone: A read error may produce the germline difference seen at one junction end. The J gene is TRBJ2-7, the V gene TRBV7-7, with 10 nucleotides matching TRBD1. CDR1 is SSHAT, CDR2 FNYEAQ, per germline (reference sequence). There are 15 residues in the CDR3. DNA for the CDR3: TGTGCTAGCAGCTTAGGGACAGGGGCAGGAGACGAGCAGTACTTC. Amino acids: CASSLGTGAGDEQYF.

This chain links TRBV9 with TRBJ1-1; tentatively, D is TRBD1 (6 bases). CDR3 length: 15 amino acids. V shed 3 bases and J shed 1 base, with 13 bases lying between them. Germline V gives CDR1 SGDLS, CDR2 YYNGEE. The CDR3 DNA reads as TGTGCCAGCAGCGCCCTGGGACAATCGAACACTGAAGCTTTCTTT. Translated: CASSALGQSNTEAFF.

The chain combines TRBV11-3 with TRBJ1-3, with D hard to call. CDR1 is SGHNT and CDR2 is YENEEA in the germline V gene. The CDR3 is 16 residues long. V was shortened by 4 bases and J by 0 bases, with 13 bases between the two germline ends. CDR3 bases: TGTGCCAGCAGCTCATTGGGAGGGCGCTCTGGAAACACCATATATTTT. It codes for CASSSLGGRSGNTIYF.

V gene TRBV5-1 combines with J gene TRBJ2-7, with a possible D match to TRBD1 (5 bases). The CDR3 runs to 15 residues. Germline V gene lookup returns CDR1 SGHRS and CDR2 YFSETQ. V lost 0 bases, J lost 0 bases, and 10 bases lay in between. CDR3 bases: TGCGCCAGCAGCTTGGCTTGGGGCGGCTCCTACGAGCAGTACTTC. Encoded protein: CASSLAWGGSYEQYF.

The sample holds a few counts of this clone. This chain joins TRBV21-1 and TRBJ2-3; TRBD1, the table's D call, lacks a check against the DNA. TRBV21-1 is labeled a pseudogene. CDR3 length equals 18 residues. The CDR3 sequence: CASSKEVAGVRTADTQYF. In DNA, the CDR3 is TGTGCCAGCAGCAAAGAGGTAGCAGGGGTCCGCACTGCAGATACGCAGTATTTT.

This clone was seen a handful of times. This rearrangement joins TRBV21-1 to TRBJ2-1; TRBD2, the D gene given by the table, was not confirmed from the DNA. TRBV21-1 is a documented pseudogene. This CDR3 contains 15 residues. The CDR3 nucleotides read TGTGCCAGCAGCAATTCGACTAGGGCCTACAATGAGCAGTTCTTC. It is translated as CASSNSTRAYNEQFF.

A remark on this clone: A far larger clone is only one base removed, so a read error is likely. This rearrangement joins TRBV2 to TRBJ2-2; a possible D gene is TRBD1 (6 bases). The CDR3 sequence is 14 residues long. CDR1 SNHLY and CDR2 FYNNEI come from the germline V gene. The germline V and J ends were trimmed by 4 bases and 1 base, with 7 bases remaining between them. The CDR3 sequence is CASSVGQNTGELFF. In nucleotides, the CDR3 is TGTGCCAGCAGTGTGGGACAGAACACCGGGGAGCTGTTTTTT.

This clone occurred a few times. The gene calls are TRBV5-6 and TRBJ2-3; TRBD2 matches 9 bases. Trimming cost V 1 base and J 6 bases; bases outside gene matches: 3. The CDR3 loop spans 14 amino acids. Germline V lookup: CDR1 SGHDT, CDR2 YYEEEE. CDR3 amino acids: CASSLPSGVDTQYF. CDR3 sequence (DNA): TGTGCCAGCAGCTTGCCTAGCGGGGTGGATACGCAGTATTTT.

The rearrangement joins TRBV21-1 to TRBJ2-1; TRBD2, the table's D call, was not compared with the DNA. TRBV21-1 is tagged as a pseudogene. The CDR3 totals 15 residues. The CDR3 nucleotides are TGTGCCAGCAGCAACCAAAGCCGGGGATACAATGAGCAGTTCTTC. Protein product: CASSNQSRGYNEQFF.

The V gene is TRBV5-1, the J gene TRBJ2-7; D may be TRBD2 (5 bases). There are 13 residues in the CDR3. Germline assignment: CDR1 SGHRS and CDR2 YFSETQ. The germline V and J ends were trimmed by 0 bases and 5 bases, with 9 bases remaining between them. The CDR3 is CASSLVGSHEQYF. The CDR3 bases are TGCGCCAGCAGCTTGGTAGGGAGCCACGAGCAGTACTTC. The full variable domain, rest sourced from reference TRBV5-1 and TRBJ2-7, is KAGVTQTPRYLIKTRGQQVTLSCSPISGHRSVSWYQQTPGQGLQFLFEYFSETQRNKGNFPGRFSGRQFSNSRSEMNVSTLELGDSALYLCASSLVGSHEQYFGPGTRLTVT.

This sequence joins TRBV11-2 and TRBJ2-7, with D perhaps matching TRBD2 (5 bases). Germline values: CDR1 SGHAT, CDR2 FQNNGV. The CDR3 spans 15 residues. Trimming pared 5 bases from V and 4 bases from J, leaving 18 bases between. CDR3 residues: CASSLLISGKYEQYF. CDR3 bases: TGTGCCAGCAGCCTCCTGATCAGCGGAAAATACGAGCAGTACTTC.

This clone occurred a few times. The rearrangement joins TRBV25-1 to TRBJ2-3; 12 nucleotides line up with TRBD2. Looked up from germline, CDR1 is MGHDK and CDR2 is SYGVNS. The CDR3 runs to 16 residues. Losses at the gene ends were 5 bases for V and 4 bases for J; bases not matched to a gene: 7. The chain's CDR3 is CASSTLAGGSSDTQYF. The CDR3 DNA sequence: TGTGCCAGCAGTACCCTAGCGGGAGGGTCATCAGATACGCAGTATTTT.

The chain joins TRBV29-1 to TRBJ1-1; D might be TRBD1 (6 bases). The V and J ends lost 5 bases and 11 bases respectively, with 18 bases between them. The CDR3 totals 12 residues. Germline-derived CDR1 and CDR2 are SQVTM and ANQGSEA. The CDR3 region is CSVLQGPVGAFF. Written as DNA, the CDR3 is TGCAGCGTTTTACAGGGCCCCGTAGGCGCTTTCTTT.

J is TRBJ1-2 and V is TRBV5-1; D might be TRBD1 (5 bases). The V gene lost 2 bases and the J gene lost 9 bases, with 17 bases spanning the gap. The CDR3 is 14 residues long. The germline gives CDR1 SGHRS, CDR2 YFSETQ. CDR3 nucleotide sequence: TGCGCCAGCAGCTTAGATTGGGGCCCCGCGAGCTACACCTTC. Amino acid sequence: CASSLDWGPASYTF.

V gene TRBV27 combines with J gene TRBJ2-3, with D unclear. The CDR3 runs to 15 residues. V dropped 3 bases and J dropped 0 bases, with 10 bases sitting between them. Per the germline V gene, CDR1 is MNHEY and CDR2 is SMNVEV (reference sequence). The CDR3 nucleotides read TGTGCCAGCAGTTTTTTAAGCTCTAGCACAGATACGCAGTATTTT. This encodes CASSFLSSSTDTQYF.

This clone was observed a few times. The rearrangement links TRBV19 to TRBJ1-2, with TRBD1 identical over 7 bases. J was trimmed by 4 bases and V by 4 bases; bases with no gene match: 3. This CDR3 comprises 13 residues. CDR1 is LNHDA and CDR2 is SQIVND in the germline V gene (reference sequence). This CDR3 reads CASSKGTAYGYTF. The CDR3 region has the DNA TGTGCCAGTAGTAAGGGGACAGCCTATGGCTACACCTTC.

This clone has more than one count but fewer than ten. This sequence joins TRBV14 and TRBJ2-7, with D perhaps TRBD1 (5 bases). Looked up from germline, CDR1 is SGHDN and CDR2 is FVKESK. The ends were cut back, 3 bases at V and 2 bases at J, with 20 bases in the middle. CDR3 size: 17 residues. CDR3 region: CASSHKGSDRRPYEQYF. The CDR3 nucleotides are TGTGCCAGCAGCCATAAAGGGTCAGACAGAAGACCCTACGAGCAGTACTTC.

V gene TRBV7-2 combines with J gene TRBJ1-2; TRBD1 matches 10 bases. The junction had 4 bases not matched to a gene; V was cut back by 4 bases and J by 11 bases. The CDR3 extends over 12 amino acids. From germline, CDR1 is SGHTA and CDR2 FQGNSA. The CDR3 region is CASSWRDRGYTF. In nucleotides, the CDR3 is TGTGCCAGCAGCTGGCGGGACAGGGGATACACCTTC.

The chain uses TRBV7-6 and TRBJ2-3; D is perhaps TRBD2 (6 bases). The CDR3 runs to 14 residues. Germline lookup yields CDR1 SGHVS and CDR2 FNYEAQ. The germline V and J ends were trimmed by 4 bases and 0 bases, with 8 bases remaining between them. This CDR3 reads CASSWSGSTDTQYF. The CDR3, as DNA: TGTGCCAGCAGCTGGAGCGGGAGCACAGATACGCAGTATTTT.

Only a few counts were recorded for this clone. Other nucleotide sequences from this sample produce the same CDR3. Here the CDR3 DNA reads TGTGCCAGCAGCCAAGAAGTGGGAGGGCGGAACACTGAAGCTTTCTTT. It yields the protein CASSQEVGGRNTEAFF. J is TRBJ1-1 and V is TRBV4-2; no definite D call. The ends were cut back, 0 bases at V and 1 base at J, with 12 bases in the middle. Looked up from germline, CDR1 is LGHNA and CDR2 is YNFKEQ. The CDR3 totals 16 residues.

The chain combines TRBV30 with TRBJ2-3; D might be TRBD2 (5 bases). Germline lookup yields CDR1 GTSNPN and CDR2 SVGIG (reference sequence). Trimming removed 3 bases from V and 0 bases from J, with 19 bases in between. This CDR3 is 17 amino acids long. The DNA for the CDR3 is TGTGCCTGGAGCCAGGAGGACCATTTCTCTAGCACAGATACGCAGTATTTT. It yields the protein CAWSQEDHFSSTDTQYF.